This TCR beta chain was documented in a study of cytomegalovirus exposure and HLA in healthy donors. Points on this clone: What it binds is not known. One junction end does not reproduce the germline sequence, and a read error may be involved.

Study-level results: CMV serostatus was the only recorded immune exposure for donors.

The study ran its PCR with 60 Vbeta and 13 Jbeta primers. Sequencing was performed with immunoSEQ multiplex PCR; in TCRdb, only in-frame clones are kept and a portion is missing. Found here are around 150,000 clones, 65% to 80% of them singletons; the top ten hold roughly 2%. This CDR3 has 16 amino acids. Germline V CDR1 and CDR2: SGHNT, YYREEE (reference sequence). The receptor's source is a female donor in good health and CMV-seronegative. The chain carries TRBV5-4 and TRBJ2-1; the match to TRBD2 covers 9 bases. Sequencing used PBMCs. CDR3: CASSLSISGGLRIGVF. Written as DNA, the CDR3 is TGTGCCAGCAGCTTATCGATTAGCGGGGGCTTGAGGATAGGGGTCTTC. Full variable domain (remainder filled in from reference TRBV5-4 and TRBJ2-1): ETGVTQSPTHLIKTRGQQVTLRCSSQSGHNTVSWYQQALGQGPQFIFQYYREEENGRGNFPPRFSGLQFPNYSSELNVNALELDDSALYLCASSLSISGGLRIGVFGPGTRLTVL.